This passage covers 7 T cell receptor beta chains from one sample sequenced in a study of tumor-infiltrating lymphocytes in primary liver carcinoma (dated 2017 in TCRdb). The data were produced on an Illumina HiSeq 2500. A constant-region primer and ProtoScript II reverse transcriptase were used to reverse-transcribe TCRbeta-specific cDNA from approximately 450 ng total RNA. TCRbeta libraries were built with three nested multiplex PCR rounds, a slightly modified ARM-PCR procedure. The first two PCR rounds used multiplex TRBV1-TRBV30 forward primers with a Cbeta reverse primer, each for approximately 11 cycles. In TCRdb, the public reads were trimmed at Q25 with fastp and aligned with MiXCR, with productive beta chains retained. Each entry merges the rows of one CDR3 protein and shows their most common DNA and genes. Within this sample are roughly 190,000 distinct CDR3 sequences, with around four fifths of them counted one time only. The leading ten clones occupy 15% to 20% of the sample.

Total RNA and DNA were co-extracted from 20-30 mg of bulk tissue with the AllPrep DNA/RNA mini kit, without cell sorting. Sequenced material: tumor tissue from primary liver carcinoma. The receptors here all came from a man aged 35 to 55 with primary liver carcinoma and hepatitis B virus infection.

As for this clonotype: Since the CDR3 does not end with the conserved phenylalanine or tryptophan, this likely comes from a read error. The DNA is left out, because the CDR3 cannot be placed on it with certainty; the CDR3 is given as TCRdb lists it. The genes are TRBV14 and TRBJ2-7. The CDR3 extends over 14 residues, inclusive of both ends. In germline, CDR1 is SGHDN, CDR2 FVKESK. CDR3 residues: CASSQAGFSYEEYL.

The chain has TRBV11-1 and TRBJ2-7; 8 positions match TRBD1. This CDR3 contains 15 residues. V dropped 7 bases and J dropped 2; count of bases not matched to a gene: 10. Germline CDR1 reads SGHAT; CDR2 reads FQDESV (reference sequence). DNA of the CDR3: TGTGCCAGCAACTCGCATCCAGGGGGCGCCTACGAGCAGTACTTC. Residues: CASNSHPGGAYEQYF.

This chain joins TRBV29-1 and TRBJ2-7; 10 bases line up with TRBD2. Germline loops: CDR1 SQVTM, CDR2 ANQGSEA. V was clipped by 6 bases and J by 4 bases; unmatched bases: 12. The CDR3 sequence is 15 residues long. CDR3 region: CSVALLLAGSYEQYF. CDR3 DNA: TGCAGCGTCGCTTTGCTACTAGCGGGATCGTACGAGCAGTACTTC.

Concerning this clonotype: Mismatch with germline at one junction end may stem from a read error. This chain connects TRBV28 to TRBJ1-1; 9 bases are a match to TRBD1. This CDR3 contains 18 residues. The germline V gene encodes CDR1 MDHEN and CDR2 SYDVKM. CDR3 loop: CDSTSLSLDRGMNIETFF. CDR3 nucleotides: TGTGACAGCACCTCGCTCAGTCTAGACAGGGGGATGAACATTGAAACTTTCTTT.

J is TRBJ1-3 and V is TRBV7-9, with 7 nucleotides matching TRBD1. With 5 bases clipped from V and 2 bases from J, the junction kept 6 bases outside the gene matches. The CDR3 is 15 amino acids. The germline V gene encodes CDR1 SEHNR and CDR2 FQNEAQ (reference sequence). The CDR3 loop is CASSITTGAGNTIYF. CDR3 DNA sequence: TGTGCCAGCAGCATAACCACAGGGGCTGGAAACACCATATATTTT.

To note about this clonotype: This CDR3 is missing its conserved last phenylalanine or tryptophan, likely due to a read error. The rearrangement uses TRBV6-5 and TRBJ2-3; 12 nucleotides match TRBD2. V shed 7 bases and J 12 bases; nucleotides not matched to a gene: 14. The CDR3 has 15 residues. Germline assignment: CDR1 MNHEY and CDR2 SVGAGI. DNA for the CDR3: TGTGCCAGCAACCCAGGACTAGCGGGAACAGAAACCCAGTATGTT. This codes for CASNPGLAGTETQYV.

Comment on this clonotype: A much bigger clone sits one base away, suggesting this may be a read error. The chain is built from TRBV19 and TRBJ2-2; possibly TRBD2 for D (5 bases). The CDR3 runs to 14 residues. CDR1 is LNHDA, CDR2 SQIVND, per germline (reference sequence). In nucleotides, the CDR3 is TGTGTCAGTAGGAACGGACTTACCGACGTAGAGCTGTTTTTT. Its translation: CVSRNGLTDVELFF.